The rows below give T cell receptor beta chains drawn from one sample of a study of CD8 T cells in ankylosing spondylitis. TCRdb itself ran the 5' RACE reads through MiXCR, one entry per CDR3 protein. The table lists about 750,000 distinct CDR3 sequences, 15% to 20% of them singletons. Sequenced input: blood, either unsorted or a sorted T cell fraction (not recorded which). Every receptor here comes from a male donor with ankylosing spondylitis. CDR3s include the opening cysteine and the closing phenylalanine or tryptophan. Fields, in order: V gene, D gene, J gene, clone size, CDR3 DNA, CDR3 protein. D genes are given only for firm matches. Expanded clones get a size class; other rows say once, few or many, or leave the size out.

v_call: TRBV4-1
d_call: NA
j_call: TRBJ1-3
clone_size: few
cdr3_nt: TGCGCCAGCAGCCAAGAGTGGGGGCTCACTGGAAACACCATATATTTT
cdr3_aa: CASSQEWGLTGNTIYF

v_call: TRBV12-3/TRBV12-4
d_call: NA
j_call: TRBJ2-1
clone_size: NA
cdr3_nt: TGTGCCAGCAGTTTCTCGGATAGCTCCTACAATGAGCAGTTCTTC
cdr3_aa: CASSFSDSSYNEQFF

v_call: TRBV28
d_call: NA
j_call: TRBJ2-7
clone_size: few
cdr3_nt: TGTGCCAGCACCACTCCCGCGAGTAAACTCGAGCAGTACTTC
cdr3_aa: CASTTPASKLEQYF

v_call: TRBV20-1
d_call: NA
j_call: TRBJ2-7
clone_size: few
cdr3_nt: TGCAGTGCGCCTTTGGGGCAGGGGCCCTACGAGCAGTACTTC
cdr3_aa: CSAPLGQGPYEQYF

v_call: TRBV7-9
d_call: TRBD1
j_call: TRBJ2-7
clone_size: few
cdr3_nt: TGTGCCAGCAGCGCGCGTTCCTCAGGGGGTTCCTACGAGCAGTACTTC
cdr3_aa: CASSARSSGGSYEQYF

v_call: TRBV7-9
d_call: NA
j_call: TRBJ2-5
clone_size: once
cdr3_nt: TGTGCCAGCAGCCATGAACTGGGCCCTCAAGAGACCCAGTACTTC
cdr3_aa: CASSHELGPQETQYF

v_call: TRBV7-3
d_call: TRBD2
j_call: TRBJ2-1
clone_size: NA
cdr3_nt: TGTGCCAGCAGCTCCAGGGGGGCTTTTTCTAGCGGGACCTACAATGAGCAGTTCTTC
cdr3_aa: CASSSRGAFSSGTYNEQFF

v_call: TRBV29-1
d_call: NA
j_call: TRBJ2-5
clone_size: few
cdr3_nt: TGCAGCGCCAGTAGTGGGGTTTTCGAGACCCAGTACTTC
cdr3_aa: CSASSGVFETQYF

v_call: TRBV6-5
d_call: NA
j_call: TRBJ2-2
clone_size: few
cdr3_nt: TGTGCCAGCAGTTTCAAAGGGGCGGGCACCGGGGAGCTGTTTTTT
cdr3_aa: CASSFKGAGTGELFF

v_call: TRBV24-1
d_call: NA
j_call: TRBJ2-1
clone_size: few
cdr3_nt: TGTGCCACCAGTGATTTGCCAGGGGTTAATGAGCAGTTCTTC
cdr3_aa: CATSDLPGVNEQFF

v_call: TRBV27
d_call: NA
j_call: TRBJ2-2
clone_size: few
cdr3_nt: TGTGCCAGCAGTTCCCGCGGGACCCTCACCGGGGAGCTGTTTTTT
cdr3_aa: CASSSRGTLTGELFF

v_call: TRBV14
d_call: NA
j_call: TRBJ2-2
clone_size: NA
cdr3_nt: TGTGCCAGCAGCCAATGGGGCACCGGGGAGCTGTTTTTT
cdr3_aa: CASSQWGTGELFF

v_call: TRBV2
d_call: NA
j_call: TRBJ2-7
clone_size: NA
cdr3_nt: TGTGCCAGCAGTGAACTCAGTTACTCCTACGAGCAGTACTTC
cdr3_aa: CASSELSYSYEQYF

v_call: TRBV3-1
d_call: TRBD2
j_call: TRBJ2-1
clone_size: NA
cdr3_nt: TGTGCCAGCAGGTCCACTAGCGGGCGGTACAATGAGCAGTTCTTC
cdr3_aa: CASRSTSGRYNEQFF

v_call: TRBV7-9
d_call: NA
j_call: TRBJ2-3
clone_size: NA
cdr3_nt: TGTGCCAGCAGCGTTAGCTGGGATACGCAGTATTTT
cdr3_aa: CASSVSWDTQYF

v_call: TRBV3-1
d_call: TRBD1
j_call: TRBJ2-7
clone_size: NA
cdr3_nt: TGTGCCAGCAGCCAAGCCCCCCCAAGGGACAGATCCTACGAGCAGTACTTC
cdr3_aa: CASSQAPPRDRSYEQYF

v_call: TRBV7-8
d_call: NA
j_call: TRBJ2-1
clone_size: NA
cdr3_nt: TGTGCCAGCAGCTCGACTCAGGGGCCCCCGGGTGAGCAGTTCTTC
cdr3_aa: CASSSTQGPPGEQFF

v_call: TRBV7-9
d_call: NA
j_call: TRBJ1-1
clone_size: NA
cdr3_nt: TGTGCCAGCAGCTTAGCGGAGACCGGGGCTTTCTTT
cdr3_aa: CASSLAETGAFF

v_call: TRBV6-1
d_call: NA
j_call: TRBJ1-4
clone_size: few
cdr3_nt: TGTGCCAGCAGGACCCGGCAAACTAATGAAAAACTGTTTTTT
cdr3_aa: CASRTRQTNEKLFF

v_call: TRBV7-3
d_call: NA
j_call: TRBJ2-7
clone_size: NA
cdr3_nt: TGTGCCAGCAGCTTAAATCAAGGCGGTGAGCAGTACTTC
cdr3_aa: CASSLNQGGEQYF

v_call: TRBV12-3/TRBV12-4
d_call: TRBD1
j_call: TRBJ1-2
clone_size: few
cdr3_nt: TGTGCCAGCAGCCCTACACCCAGGGGGCATGACTATGGCTACACCTTC
cdr3_aa: CASSPTPRGHDYGYTF

v_call: TRBV4-3
d_call: TRBD1
j_call: TRBJ2-3
clone_size: NA
cdr3_nt: TGCGCCAGCAGCCAAGCGGGGACAGGGGGTTCCGCAGATACGCAGTATTTT
cdr3_aa: CASSQAGTGGSADTQYF

v_call: TRBV4-3
d_call: TRBD2
j_call: TRBJ2-3
clone_size: NA
cdr3_nt: TGCGCCAGCAGCCCCGCCGGGGCTAGCGGGAGGGTAGATACGCAGTATTTT
cdr3_aa: CASSPAGASGRVDTQYF

v_call: TRBV4-1
d_call: TRBD2
j_call: TRBJ2-3
clone_size: NA
cdr3_nt: TGCGCCAGCAGCGCCTCGGGGACTAGCGGTGCAGATACGCAGTATTTT
cdr3_aa: CASSASGTSGADTQYF

v_call: TRBV12-3/TRBV12-4
d_call: NA
j_call: TRBJ1-4
clone_size: few
cdr3_nt: TGTGCCAGCAGTTTGATGGGGGTGACTAATGAAAAACTGTTTTTT
cdr3_aa: CASSLMGVTNEKLFF

v_call: TRBV12-3/TRBV12-4
d_call: TRBD2
j_call: TRBJ2-5
clone_size: few
cdr3_nt: TGTGCCAGCAGTTTTACTAGCGGACCATGGGACCAGTACTTC
cdr3_aa: CASSFTSGPWDQYF

v_call: TRBV5-5
d_call: NA
j_call: TRBJ2-3
clone_size: NA
cdr3_nt: TGTGCCAGCAGCTCGCCCCATGGCACAGATACGCAGTATTTT
cdr3_aa: CASSSPHGTDTQYF

v_call: TRBV15
d_call: NA
j_call: TRBJ2-1
clone_size: few
cdr3_nt: TGTGCCACCAGCAGAGATCCCCCCCCAAATGAGCAGTTCTTC
cdr3_aa: CATSRDPPPNEQFF

v_call: TRBV15
d_call: TRBD1
j_call: TRBJ1-3
clone_size: NA
cdr3_nt: TGTGCCACCAGCAGAGGGGACAGGGATGGAAACACCATATATTTT
cdr3_aa: CATSRGDRDGNTIYF

v_call: TRBV7-9
d_call: NA
j_call: TRBJ1-1
clone_size: many
cdr3_nt: TGCGCCAGCAGCTTGGAGATGAACACTGAAGCTTTCTTT
cdr3_aa: CASSLEMNTEAFF

v_call: TRBV20-1
d_call: NA
j_call: TRBJ2-3
clone_size: NA
cdr3_nt: TGCAGTGCCACCGGGAGCGGGTGGGGAGATACGCAGTATTTT
cdr3_aa: CSATGSGWGDTQYF

v_call: TRBV7-9
d_call: NA
j_call: TRBJ1-1
clone_size: few
cdr3_nt: TGTGCCAGCAGCCCCGGGGGGAGTCCTGAAGCTTTCTTT
cdr3_aa: CASSPGGSPEAFF

v_call: TRBV12-3/TRBV12-4
d_call: TRBD1
j_call: TRBJ1-1
clone_size: few
cdr3_nt: TGTGCCAGCAGTTCGCTAACAGGGGTGGACACTGAAGCTTTCTTT
cdr3_aa: CASSSLTGVDTEAFF

v_call: TRBV12-3/TRBV12-4
d_call: TRBD1
j_call: TRBJ1-2
clone_size: many
cdr3_nt: TGTGCCAGCAGTTCCCGACAGGGGCGCGGCTATGGCTACACCTTC
cdr3_aa: CASSSRQGRGYGYTF

v_call: TRBV7-9
d_call: NA
j_call: TRBJ1-3
clone_size: NA
cdr3_nt: TGTGCCACAAAAAAACGGGACACCATATATTTT
cdr3_aa: CATKKRDTIYF

v_call: TRBV20-1
d_call: TRBD2
j_call: TRBJ2-7
clone_size: few
cdr3_nt: TGCAGTGCTGGGAGGGTAGCTATAGGAGGGGAGCAGTACTTC
cdr3_aa: CSAGRVAIGGEQYF

v_call: TRBV7-2
d_call: NA
j_call: TRBJ1-2
clone_size: many
cdr3_nt: TGTGCCAGCAGCTTATTCGTCGAAGCTAACTATGGCTACACCTTC
cdr3_aa: CASSLFVEANYGYTF

v_call: TRBV29-1
d_call: TRBD2
j_call: TRBJ2-3
clone_size: few
cdr3_nt: TGCAGCGTTGTAACTAGCGGGAAGGATACGCAGTATTTT
cdr3_aa: CSVVTSGKDTQYF

v_call: TRBV15
d_call: NA
j_call: TRBJ1-5
clone_size: many
cdr3_nt: TGTGCCACCAGCAGAGGGAATCAGCCCCAGCATTTT
cdr3_aa: CATSRGNQPQHF

v_call: TRBV6-2/TRBV6-3
d_call: TRBD1
j_call: TRBJ2-1
clone_size: NA
cdr3_nt: TGTGCCAGCAGTTACTCGATTCAGGGGGCGGCTTTTAGTCACTACAATGAGCAGTTCTTC
cdr3_aa: CASSYSIQGAAFSHYNEQFF

v_call: TRBV6-2/TRBV6-3
d_call: NA
j_call: TRBJ1-1
clone_size: NA
cdr3_nt: TGTGCCAGCAACTGGTTCGGCTCCCAAGCTTTCTTT
cdr3_aa: CASNWFGSQAFF

v_call: TRBV5-6
d_call: NA
j_call: TRBJ1-1
clone_size: few
cdr3_nt: TGTGCCAGCAGCTTGGGACCGATCGGGACAATGGGCACTGAAGCTTTCTTT
cdr3_aa: CASSLGPIGTMGTEAFF

v_call: TRBV20-1
d_call: NA
j_call: TRBJ1-2
clone_size: NA
cdr3_nt: TGCAGTGCAAGACCGCCGGTGGCAGGGAATGGCTACACCTTC
cdr3_aa: CSARPPVAGNGYTF

v_call: TRBV15
d_call: NA
j_call: TRBJ1-1
clone_size: NA
cdr3_nt: TGTGCCACCAGCAAGGGCGCTTCGGACACTGAAGCTTTCTTT
cdr3_aa: CATSKGASDTEAFF

v_call: TRBV20-1
d_call: NA
j_call: TRBJ1-5
clone_size: NA
cdr3_nt: TGCAGTGCTATAAGAGGGGGAAATCAGCCCCAGCATTTT
cdr3_aa: CSAIRGGNQPQHF

v_call: TRBV5-1
d_call: NA
j_call: TRBJ1-2
clone_size: NA
cdr3_nt: TGCGCCAGCAGCTTCAACCCCCTTAGGACAGAGACTAACTATGGCTACACCTTC
cdr3_aa: CASSFNPLRTETNYGYTF

v_call: TRBV28
d_call: NA
j_call: TRBJ2-1
clone_size: many
cdr3_nt: TGTGCCACCTCTCTAGACACCTACAATGAGCAGTTCTTC
cdr3_aa: CATSLDTYNEQFF